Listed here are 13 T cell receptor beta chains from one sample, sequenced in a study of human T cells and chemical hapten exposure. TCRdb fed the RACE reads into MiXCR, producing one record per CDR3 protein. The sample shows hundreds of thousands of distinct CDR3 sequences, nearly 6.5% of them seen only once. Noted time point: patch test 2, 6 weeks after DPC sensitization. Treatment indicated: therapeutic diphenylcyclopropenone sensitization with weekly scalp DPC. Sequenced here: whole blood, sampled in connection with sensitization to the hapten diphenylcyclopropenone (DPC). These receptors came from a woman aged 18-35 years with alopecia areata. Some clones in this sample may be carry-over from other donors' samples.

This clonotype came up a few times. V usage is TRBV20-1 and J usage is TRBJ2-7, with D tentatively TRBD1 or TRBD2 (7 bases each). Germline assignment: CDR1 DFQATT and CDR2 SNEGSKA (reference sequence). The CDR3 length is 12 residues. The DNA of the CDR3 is TGCGGAGGGAGGGGGCACACCTACGAGCAGTACTTC. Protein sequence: CGGRGHTYEQYF.

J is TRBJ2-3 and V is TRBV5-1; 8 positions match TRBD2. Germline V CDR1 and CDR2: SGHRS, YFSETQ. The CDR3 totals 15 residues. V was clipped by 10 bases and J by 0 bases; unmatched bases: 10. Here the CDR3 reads CASTGGALSTDTQYF. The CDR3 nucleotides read TGCGCCTCCACGGGGGGGGCCCTGAGCACAGATACGCAGTATTTT.

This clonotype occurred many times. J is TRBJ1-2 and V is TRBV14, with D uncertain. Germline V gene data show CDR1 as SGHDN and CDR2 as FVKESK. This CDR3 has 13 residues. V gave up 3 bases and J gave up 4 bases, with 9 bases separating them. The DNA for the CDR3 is TGTGCCAGCAGCCAGGGAACTCTCTATGGCTACACCTTC. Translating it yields CASSQGTLYGYTF.

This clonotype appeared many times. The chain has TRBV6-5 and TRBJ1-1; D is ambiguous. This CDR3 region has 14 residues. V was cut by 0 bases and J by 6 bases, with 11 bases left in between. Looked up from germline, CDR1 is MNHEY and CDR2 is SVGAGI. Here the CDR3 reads CASSYSKEGPEAFF. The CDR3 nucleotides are TGTGCCAGCAGTTACTCGAAGGAAGGGCCTGAAGCTTTCTTT.

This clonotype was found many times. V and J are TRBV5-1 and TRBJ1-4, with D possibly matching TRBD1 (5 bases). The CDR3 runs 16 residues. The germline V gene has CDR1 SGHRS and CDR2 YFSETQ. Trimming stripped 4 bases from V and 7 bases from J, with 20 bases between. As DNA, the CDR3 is TGCGCCAGCAGCAAAATAGGACAATCCAGAGGTGAAAAACTGTTTTTT. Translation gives CASSKIGQSRGEKLFF.

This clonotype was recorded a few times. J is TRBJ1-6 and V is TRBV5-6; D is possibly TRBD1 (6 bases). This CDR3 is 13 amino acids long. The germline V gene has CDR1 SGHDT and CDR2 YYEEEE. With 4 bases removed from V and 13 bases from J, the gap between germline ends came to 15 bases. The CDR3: CASSRDTPSPLHF. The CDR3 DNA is TGTGCCAGCAGCCGGGACACTCCAAGTCCCCTCCACTTT.

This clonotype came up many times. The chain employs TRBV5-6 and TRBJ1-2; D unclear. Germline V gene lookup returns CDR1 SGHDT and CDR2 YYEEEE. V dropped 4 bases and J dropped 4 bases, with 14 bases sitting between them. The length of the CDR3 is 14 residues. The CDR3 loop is CASSHSTHVYGYTF. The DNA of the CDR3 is TGTGCCAGCAGCCATAGCACCCACGTCTATGGCTACACCTTC.

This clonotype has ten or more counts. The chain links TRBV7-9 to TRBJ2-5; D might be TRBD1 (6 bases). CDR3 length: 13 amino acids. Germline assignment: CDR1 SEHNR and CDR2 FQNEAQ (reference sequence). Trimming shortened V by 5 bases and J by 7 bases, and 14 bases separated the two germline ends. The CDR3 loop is CASSPGAVRTQYF. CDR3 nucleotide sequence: TGTGCCAGCAGCCCAGGGGCCGTGAGGACCCAGTACTTC.

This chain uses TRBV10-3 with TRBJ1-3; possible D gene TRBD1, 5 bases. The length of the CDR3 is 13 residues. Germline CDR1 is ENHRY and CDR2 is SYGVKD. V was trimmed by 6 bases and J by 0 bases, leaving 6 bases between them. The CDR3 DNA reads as TGTGCCATCAGAGGGGTCTCTGGAAACACCATATATTTT. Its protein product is CAIRGVSGNTIYF.

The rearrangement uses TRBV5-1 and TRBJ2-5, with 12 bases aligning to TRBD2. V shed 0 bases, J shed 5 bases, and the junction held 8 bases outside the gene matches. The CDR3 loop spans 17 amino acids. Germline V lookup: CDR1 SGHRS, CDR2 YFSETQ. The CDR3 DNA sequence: TGCGCCAGCAGCTTGGGAGCTAGCGGGGGGGCGCTGGAGACCCAGTACTTC. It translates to CASSLGASGGALETQYF.

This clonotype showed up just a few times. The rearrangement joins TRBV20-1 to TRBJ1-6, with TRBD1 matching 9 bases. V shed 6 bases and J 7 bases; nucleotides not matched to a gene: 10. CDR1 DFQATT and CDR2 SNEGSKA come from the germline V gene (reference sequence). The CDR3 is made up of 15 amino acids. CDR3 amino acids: CSAKLTGGSNSPLHF. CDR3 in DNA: TGCAGTGCAAAACTGACAGGGGGTTCGAATTCACCCCTCCACTTT.

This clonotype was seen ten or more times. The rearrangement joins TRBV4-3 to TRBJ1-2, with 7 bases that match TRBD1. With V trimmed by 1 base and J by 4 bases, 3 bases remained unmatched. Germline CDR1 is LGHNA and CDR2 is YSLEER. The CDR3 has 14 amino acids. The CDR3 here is CASSQADRTYGYTF. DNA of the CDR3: TGCGCCAGCAGCCAAGCGGACAGGACCTATGGCTACACCTTC.

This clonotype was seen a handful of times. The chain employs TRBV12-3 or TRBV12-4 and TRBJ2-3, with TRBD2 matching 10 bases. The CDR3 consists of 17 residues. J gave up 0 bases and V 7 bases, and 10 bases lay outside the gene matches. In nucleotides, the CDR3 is TGTGCCAGCAAAGTGGCCCGGACTAGCGGAAGCACAGATACGCAGTATTTT. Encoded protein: CASKVARTSGSTDTQYF.